A selection of T cell receptor beta chains follows, all from one sample in a study of cytomegalovirus exposure and HLA in healthy donors. Data came from immunoSEQ multiplex PCR; TCRdb stores just in-frame clones and leaves some out. This listing includes 150,000 to 200,000 clones. Material for sequencing was PBMCs. All receptors derive from a man aged 25-40 years in good health and CMV-seronegative. CDR3s include the opening cysteine and the closing phenylalanine or tryptophan. A D gene is named only where the DNA matches it firmly. Clone size is given for some rows only: seen once, a few or many times, or a class if the clone is expanded.

TRBV7-2	TRBJ2-7	NA	NA	CASSLGRGRSYEQYF	TGTGCCAGCAGCTTAGGCCGTGGCAGGTCCTACGAGCAGTACTTC
TRBV2	TRBJ1-5	NA	NA	CASSSDMDQPQHF	TGTGCCAGCAGCTCAGATATGGATCAGCCCCAGCATTTT
TRBV2	TRBJ1-5	NA	NA	CASGGVMGNQPQHF	TGTGCCAGCGGGGGGGTCATGGGCAATCAGCCCCAGCATTTT
TRBV6-5	TRBJ2-3	NA	NA	CASSYLAGSTDTQYF	TGTGCCAGCAGTTACCTCGCGGGGAGCACAGATACGCAGTATTTT
TRBV6-5	TRBJ1-2	NA	NA	CASSTGGVNYGYTF	TGTGCCAGCAGTACCGGGGGAGTTAACTATGGCTACACCTTC
TRBV4-3	TRBJ1-1	NA	NA	CASSQSPGFGYGGTEAFF	TGCGCCAGCAGCCAAAGTCCAGGGTTTGGATACGGGGGCACTGAAGCTTTCTTT
TRBV15	TRBJ2-2	NA	TRBD1	CATSRASGTANTGELFF	TGTGCCACCAGCAGAGCTTCCGGGACAGCGAACACCGGGGAGCTGTTTTTT
TRBV2	TRBJ1-3	NA	NA	CAREIQGSGNTIYF	TGTGCCAGAGAGATACAGGGCTCTGGAAACACCATATATTTT
TRBV10-3	TRBJ2-7	NA	TRBD2	CAISGPRTSAVSYEQYF	TGTGCCATCAGTGGCCCCAGGACTAGCGCTGTCTCCTACGAGCAGTACTTC
TRBV11-3	TRBJ2-7	NA	TRBD1	CASSFGQGTGKQYF	TGTGCCAGCAGCTTCGGACAGGGGACCGGCAAGCAGTACTTC
TRBV6-6	TRBJ2-7	NA	TRBD1	CASSYRGQDYEQYF	TGTGCCAGCAGTTACAGGGGGCAGGACTACGAGCAGTACTTC
TRBV6-5	TRBJ1-1	NA	NA	CASSYSYRSEAFF	TGTGCCAGCAGTTACTCATACAGGAGTGAAGCTTTCTTT
TRBV20-1	TRBJ1-1	NA	NA	CSAYTDTEAFF	TGCAGTGCTTACACCGACACTGAAGCTTTCTTT
TRBV6-6	TRBJ2-1	NA	TRBD2	CASSAGTSGLYEQFF	TGTGCCAGCAGCGCCGGGACTAGCGGGTTGTATGAGCAGTTCTTC
TRBV6-5	TRBJ1-4	NA	TRBD1	CASRGTGNVKEKLFF	TGTGCCAGCAGGGGGACAGGGAACGTTAAGGAAAAACTGTTTTTT
TRBV29-1	TRBJ1-1	NA	TRBD1	CSAGTGGYDTEAFF	TGCAGCGCGGGCACAGGGGGTTACGACACTGAAGCTTTCTTT
TRBV25-1	TRBJ2-7	NA	NA	CASSVRTSEQYF	TGTGCCAGCAGTGTCAGGACTTCCGAGCAGTACTTC
TRBV27	TRBJ1-1	NA	NA	CASISLNTEAFF	TGTGCCAGCATCAGTCTGAACACTGAAGCTTTCTTT
TRBV19	TRBJ1-2	NA	TRBD1	CASSTQTGRQGYGYTF	TGTGCCAGTAGTACCCAGACAGGGCGGCAGGGGTATGGCTACACCTTC
TRBV13	TRBJ2-2	NA	TRBD2	CASSSSGGRNTGELFF	TGTGCCAGCAGCTCCTCTGGCGGGAGGAACACCGGGGAGCTGTTTTTT
TRBV7-9	TRBJ2-2	NA	TRBD1	CASSPRDRGNTGELFF	TGTGCCAGCAGCCCCCGGGACAGGGGGAACACCGGGGAGCTGTTTTTT
TRBV27	TRBJ1-4	NA	TRBD1	CASSSLDRGGTNEKLFF	TGTGCCAGCAGTTCCCTCGACAGGGGAGGGACTAATGAAAAACTGTTTTTT
TRBV13	TRBJ2-1	NA	TRBD2	CASSLLRTSGKNEQFF	TGTGCCAGCAGCTTATTGCGGACTAGCGGGAAAAATGAGCAGTTCTTC
TRBV19	TRBJ1-1	NA	NA	CASTSPRGGNTEAFF	TGTGCCAGTACCTCACCGCGGGGGGGGAACACTGAAGCTTTCTTT
TRBV28	TRBJ1-1	NA	NA	CASSLGTGRTEAFF	TGTGCCAGCAGTTTAGGCACGGGTAGGACTGAAGCTTTCTTT
TRBV5-1	TRBJ1-2	NA	TRBD1	CASTTGNYGYTF	TGCGCCAGCACGACAGGGAACTACGGCTACACCTTC
TRBV7-2	TRBJ2-7	NA	TRBD2	CASSLEGPSGAPFYEQYF	TGTGCCAGCAGCTTAGAAGGTCCTAGCGGAGCCCCCTTCTACGAGCAGTACTTC
TRBV30	TRBJ2-1	NA	NA	CASLTPPYYNEQFF	TGTGCCTCGCTAACCCCCCCGTACTACAATGAGCAGTTCTTC
TRBV25-1	TRBJ2-7	NA	TRBD1	CASRRDTGTGFWEYEQYF	TGCGCCAGCAGACGAGATACCGGGACAGGGTTTTGGGAATACGAGCAGTACTTC
TRBV5-1	TRBJ1-1	NA	NA	CASSLDSGTEAFF	TGCGCCAGCAGCTTGGATTCAGGGACTGAAGCTTTCTTT
TRBV6-5	TRBJ1-1	NA	TRBD1	CASSQTGVQAFF	TGTGCCAGCAGCCAAACAGGGGTGCAAGCTTTCTTT
TRBV7-9	TRBJ1-1	NA	NA	CASRSGHPQVRSSTEAFF	TGTGCCAGCAGATCCGGACATCCCCAAGTGCGGAGTAGCACTGAAGCTTTCTTT
TRBV28	TRBJ2-3	NA	TRBD1	CASSFPAPNRQGIVSMGDTQYF	TGTGCCAGCAGTTTCCCCGCACCTAATCGACAGGGGATTGTTTCGATGGGAGATACGCAGTATTTT
TRBV11-3	TRBJ2-1	NA	NA	CASSLDRNEQFF	TGTGCCAGCAGCTTAGATCGGAATGAGCAGTTCTTC
TRBV2	TRBJ1-1	medium-sized	NA	CASSDSGGATEAFF	TGTGCCAGCAGTGACTCGGGAGGCGCCACTGAAGCTTTCTTT
TRBV10-3	TRBJ2-7	NA	NA	CAISERGGGYEQYF	TGTGCCATCAGTGAAAGGGGGGGTGGGTACGAGCAGTACTTC
TRBV30	TRBJ2-7	NA	NA	CASTGGGYEQYF	TGTGCCTCGACGGGGGGCGGGTACGAGCAGTACTTC
TRBV4-1	TRBJ2-3	NA	NA	CASSQGYSYSTDTQYF	TGCGCCAGCAGCCAAGGGTACTCGTACTCGACAGATACGCAGTATTTT
TRBV5-1	TRBJ1-2	NA	TRBD1	CASSPRQGPYGYTF	TGCGCCAGCAGCCCGAGACAGGGGCCCTATGGCTACACCTTC
TRBV7-2	TRBJ2-2	NA	TRBD1	CASSSQGAFITGELFF	TGTGCCAGCAGCTCCCAGGGGGCCTTTATCACCGGGGAGCTGTTTTTT
TRBV11-3	TRBJ2-2	NA	NA	CASSLDEGARYAGELFF	TGTGCCAGCAGCTTAGATGAAGGGGCGCGGTACGCCGGGGAGCTGTTTTTT
TRBV5-8	TRBJ2-5	NA	TRBD2	CASSLEGTSGDPGETQYF	TGTGCCAGCAGCTTGGAAGGGACTAGCGGGGACCCTGGAGAGACCCAGTACTTC
TRBV7-2	TRBJ1-4	NA	TRBD1	CASSGGTGLREKLFF	TGTGCCAGCAGCGGAGGGACAGGATTACGTGAAAAACTGTTTTTT
TRBV14	TRBJ2-1	NA	TRBD2	CASSLQLAANEQFF	TGTGCCAGCAGCCTCCAACTAGCGGCCAATGAGCAGTTCTTC
TRBV7-2	TRBJ2-2	NA	TRBD2	CASRRLAGNTGELFF	TGTGCCAGCAGGAGACTAGCGGGGAACACCGGGGAGCTGTTTTTT
TRBV5-1	TRBJ2-6	NA	NA	CASSYSSGANVLTF	TGCGCCAGCAGTTATTCCTCTGGGGCCAACGTCCTGACTTTC
TRBV28	TRBJ2-3	NA	NA	CASSLARGPGGTDTQYF	TGTGCCAGCAGTTTAGCGCGAGGGCCTGGGGGCACAGATACGCAGTATTTT
TRBV7-9	TRBJ2-5	NA	TRBD2	CASSPSGGGWETQYF	TGTGCCAGCAGCCCTAGCGGGGGAGGCTGGGAGACCCAGTACTTC
TRBV5-6	TRBJ2-1	NA	TRBD1	CASRLRDRGGLGQFF	TGTGCCAGCAGACTCCGGGACAGGGGGGGTTTGGGGCAGTTCTTC
TRBV7-9	TRBJ1-4	NA	NA	CASSPPSGASREKLFF	TGTGCCAGCAGTCCTCCCTCTGGGGCTAGTCGTGAAAAACTGTTTTTT
TRBV4-3	TRBJ2-7	NA	TRBD2	CASSQERTSGYEQYF	TGCGCCAGCAGCCAAGAAAGGACTAGCGGGTACGAGCAGTACTTC
TRBV29-1	TRBJ2-1	NA	NA	CSVETRGLAYNEQFF	TGCAGCGTAGAAACCCGGGGACTCGCCTACAATGAGCAGTTCTTC
TRBV10-3	TRBJ1-5	NA	TRBD1	CAISETGGNQPQHF	TGTGCCATCAGTGAGACAGGGGGCAATCAGCCCCAGCATTTT
TRBV5-1	TRBJ1-4	NA	TRBD1	CASSLRGTENEKLFF	TGCGCCAGCAGCTTGAGGGGGACAGAGAATGAAAAACTGTTTTTT
TRBV18	TRBJ1-2	NA	NA	CASSFGEGNYGYTF	TGTGCCAGCTCTTTCGGGGAAGGAAACTATGGCTACACCTTC
TRBV18	TRBJ1-5	NA	NA	CASSRQDRDQPQHF	TGTGCCAGCTCACGACAGGACAGAGATCAGCCCCAGCATTTT
TRBV10-3	TRBJ2-5	NA	TRBD2	CAISGGLAGGPTVQETQYF	TGTGCCATCAGTGGGGGACTAGCGGGAGGGCCGACAGTCCAAGAGACCCAGTACTTC
TRBV5-4	TRBJ2-5	NA	NA	CASSSGSKETQYF	TGTGCCAGCAGCTCGGGGAGCAAAGAGACCCAGTACTTC
TRBV13	TRBJ2-3	NA	TRBD2	CASRREGTDTQYF	TGTGCCAGCAGGCGGGAGGGCACAGATACGCAGTATTTT